The sequence of this T cell receptor (beta chain) was determined in a study of cytomegalovirus exposure and HLA in healthy donors. Trimming stripped 0 bases from V and 7 bases from J, with 11 bases between. Germline V gene lookup returns CDR1 SGDLS and CDR2 YYNGEE. This CDR3 is 13 amino acids long. With 60 Vbeta and 13 Jbeta primers, the PCR was carried out. The repertoire was sequenced with immunoSEQ multiplex PCR; TCRdb's copy has only in-frame clones and lacks some. The sample has under 110,000 clones; about four fifths are singletons. This clone was seen a handful of times. The rearrangement uses TRBV9 and TRBJ2-7, with D unclear. The clonotype comes from a woman between 40 and 55 years old in good health and CMV-seronegative. The sample taken for sequencing was PBMCs. The CDR3: CASSVGHLREQYF. CDR3 bases: TGTGCCAGCAGCGTAGGACATCTAAGAGAGCAGTACTTC.